This TCR beta chain was recovered during a study of blood T cell repertoires in COVID-19. Study as a whole: Acute-phase and convalescent COVID-19 samples originated in the United States, Italy and Spain. PBMCs, B-cell-depleted T cells, or T cells provided the cDNA or gDNA that made up the material.

Some clones are missing from TCRdb's copy, which holds only in-frame ones; the method was immunoSEQ multiplex PCR. This table holds around 160,000 clones, 85% to 95% found once. Patients at the Seattle site were enrolled during active infection and followed longitudinally. The sample comprised peripheral blood. This sequence was found in a woman aged 55-70 years with COVID-19, enrolled during active disease.

The DNA of the CDR3 is TGTGCCAGCAGCCCAGACAGGGGAAAATACAATGAGCAGTTCTTC. Translating it yields CASSPDRGKYNEQFF. This rearrangement joins TRBV7-2 to TRBJ2-1; TRBD1 matches 8 bases. The CDR3 covers 15 residues. CDR1 and CDR2 from the germline V gene are SGHTA and FQGNSA. V lost 5 bases and J lost 4; bases outside the gene matches: 7.